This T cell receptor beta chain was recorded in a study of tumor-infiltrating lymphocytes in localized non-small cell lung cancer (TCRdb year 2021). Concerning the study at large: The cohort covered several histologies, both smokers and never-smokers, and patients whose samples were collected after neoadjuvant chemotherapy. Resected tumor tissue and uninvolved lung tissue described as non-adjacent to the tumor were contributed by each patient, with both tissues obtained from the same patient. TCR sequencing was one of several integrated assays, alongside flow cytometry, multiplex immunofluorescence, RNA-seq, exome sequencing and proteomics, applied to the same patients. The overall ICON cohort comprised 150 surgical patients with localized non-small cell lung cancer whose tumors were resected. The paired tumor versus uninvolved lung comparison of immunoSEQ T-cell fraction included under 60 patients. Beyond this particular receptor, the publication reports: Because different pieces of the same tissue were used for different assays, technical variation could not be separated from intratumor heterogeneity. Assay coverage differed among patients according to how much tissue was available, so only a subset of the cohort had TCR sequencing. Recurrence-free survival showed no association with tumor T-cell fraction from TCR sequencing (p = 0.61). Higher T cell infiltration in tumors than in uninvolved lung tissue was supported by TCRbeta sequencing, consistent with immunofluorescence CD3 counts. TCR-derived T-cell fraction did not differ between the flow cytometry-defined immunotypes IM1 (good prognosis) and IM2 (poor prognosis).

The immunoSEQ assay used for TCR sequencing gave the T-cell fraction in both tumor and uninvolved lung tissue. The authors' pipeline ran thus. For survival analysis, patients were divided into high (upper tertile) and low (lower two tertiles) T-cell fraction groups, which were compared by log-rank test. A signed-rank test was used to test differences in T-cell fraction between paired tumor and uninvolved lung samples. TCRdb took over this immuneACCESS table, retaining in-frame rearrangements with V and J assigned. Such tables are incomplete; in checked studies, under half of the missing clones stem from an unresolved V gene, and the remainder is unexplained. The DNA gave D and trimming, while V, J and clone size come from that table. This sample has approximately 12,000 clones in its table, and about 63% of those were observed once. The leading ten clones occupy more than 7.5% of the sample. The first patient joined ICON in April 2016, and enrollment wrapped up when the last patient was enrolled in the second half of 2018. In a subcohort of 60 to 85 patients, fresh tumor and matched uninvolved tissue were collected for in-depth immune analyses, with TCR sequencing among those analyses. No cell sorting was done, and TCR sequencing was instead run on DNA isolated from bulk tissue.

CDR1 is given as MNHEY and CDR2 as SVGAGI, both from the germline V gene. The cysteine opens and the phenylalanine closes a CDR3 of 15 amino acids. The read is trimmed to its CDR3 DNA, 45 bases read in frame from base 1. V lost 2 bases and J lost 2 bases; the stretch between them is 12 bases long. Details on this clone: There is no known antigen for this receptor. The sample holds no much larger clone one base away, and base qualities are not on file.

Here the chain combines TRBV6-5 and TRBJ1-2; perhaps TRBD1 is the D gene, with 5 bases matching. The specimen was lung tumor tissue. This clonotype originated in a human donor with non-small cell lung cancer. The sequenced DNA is TGTGCCAGCAGTTACATCCAGGGCAGCAACTATGGCTACACCTTC. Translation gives CASSYIQGSNYGYTF.